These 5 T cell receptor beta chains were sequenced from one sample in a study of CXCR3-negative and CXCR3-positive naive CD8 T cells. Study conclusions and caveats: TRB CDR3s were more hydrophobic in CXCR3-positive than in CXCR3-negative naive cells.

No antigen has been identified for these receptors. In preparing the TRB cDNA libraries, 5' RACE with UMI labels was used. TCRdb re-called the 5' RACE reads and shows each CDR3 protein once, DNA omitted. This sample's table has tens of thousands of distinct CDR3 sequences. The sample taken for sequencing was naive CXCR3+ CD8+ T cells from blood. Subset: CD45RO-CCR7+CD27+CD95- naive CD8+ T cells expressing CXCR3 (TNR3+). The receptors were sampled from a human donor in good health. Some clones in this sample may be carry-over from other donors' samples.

The CDR3 loop reads CASSQGPGYEQYF. The J gene is TRBJ2-7, the V gene TRBV4-3. The germline gives CDR1 LGHNA, CDR2 YSLEER. The CDR3 spans 13 residues.

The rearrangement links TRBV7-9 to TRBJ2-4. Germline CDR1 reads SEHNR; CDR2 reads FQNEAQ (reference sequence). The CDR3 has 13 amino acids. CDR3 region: CASSFTDKNIQYF. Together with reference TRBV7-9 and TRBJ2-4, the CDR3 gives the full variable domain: DTGVSQNPRHKITKRGQNVTFRCDPISEHNRLYWYRQTLGQGPEFLTYFQNEAQLEKSRLLSDRFSAERPKGSFSTLEIQRTEQGDSAMYLCASSFTDKNIQYFGAGTRLSVL.

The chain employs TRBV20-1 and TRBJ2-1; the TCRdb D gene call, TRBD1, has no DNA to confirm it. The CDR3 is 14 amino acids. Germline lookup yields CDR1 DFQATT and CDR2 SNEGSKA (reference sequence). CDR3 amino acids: CSLQQGFGYNEQFF.

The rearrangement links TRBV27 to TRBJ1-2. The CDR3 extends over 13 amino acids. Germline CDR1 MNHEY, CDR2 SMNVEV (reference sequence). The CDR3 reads CASSLSASYGYTF.

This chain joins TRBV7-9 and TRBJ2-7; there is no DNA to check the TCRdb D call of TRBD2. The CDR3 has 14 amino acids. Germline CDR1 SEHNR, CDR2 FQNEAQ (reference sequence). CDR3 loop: CASASSGTSYEQYF.